What follows are 24 T cell receptor beta chains derived from one specimen sequenced in a study of T cell responses to AZD1222 COVID-19 vaccine. Produced via immunoSEQ multiplex PCR; TCRdb's table is partial and in-frame only. The sample lists roughly 150,000 clones, around nine tenths occurring once. The sample here was peripheral blood, taken on day 0 of AZD1222 vaccination. Receptors were obtained from an adult in good health.

The V call is TRBV19, the J call TRBJ1-1; TRBD1 aligns across 8 bases. Trimming took 5 bases from V and 1 from J; bases not matched to a gene: 3. Germline V gene data show CDR1 as LNHDA and CDR2 as SQIVND (reference sequence). The CDR3 runs 14 residues. The CDR3 protein is CASSGQGRNTEAFF. CDR3 in DNA: TGTGCCAGTAGTGGACAGGGAAGGAACACTGAAGCTTTCTTT.

This clone was picked up one time. This chain uses TRBV28 with TRBJ1-6; D unclear. Germline loops: CDR1 MDHEN, CDR2 SYDVKM. Trimming left V 5 bases short and J 9 bases short, with 5 bases between. The CDR3 length is 11 residues. Here the CDR3 reads CASSQSSPLHF. CDR3 sequence (DNA): TGTGCCAGCAGTCAATCTTCACCCCTCCACTTT.

This chain connects TRBV25-1 to TRBJ2-7; 8 bases match TRBD1. The CDR3 is made up of 13 amino acids. Trimming cost V 8 bases and J 2 bases; bases outside gene matches: 5. The germline gives CDR1 MGHDK, CDR2 SYGVNS. The CDR3 region has the DNA TGTGCCAGCTCTGGGACAGGAGCCTACGAGCAGTACTTC. It translates to CASSGTGAYEQYF.

V gene TRBV6-5 combines with J gene TRBJ1-5; maybe TRBD1 (6 bases). With 8 bases removed from V and 2 bases from J, the gap between germline ends came to 13 bases. CDR3 length: 14 residues. The germline CDR1 and CDR2 sequences are MNHEY and SVGAGI. CDR3 loop: CASEEGGGNQPQHF. The CDR3 bases are TGTGCCAGCGAAGAGGGGGGGGGCAATCAGCCCCAGCATTTT.

The genes are TRBV19 and TRBJ1-4, with no clear D. Deletions cut 5 bases from V and 6 bases from J, with 13 bases between. The germline V gene has CDR1 LNHDA and CDR2 SQIVND (reference sequence). The CDR3 loop spans 14 amino acids. This CDR3 reads CASSLASDDEKLFF. The CDR3 region has the DNA TGTGCCAGTAGTTTGGCCAGCGATGATGAAAAACTGTTTTTT.

The V and J genes are TRBV7-3 and TRBJ2-1; D possibly corresponds to TRBD1 (6 bases). CDR3 length: 14 amino acids. With 5 bases removed from V and 5 bases from J, the gap between germline ends came to 13 bases. Germline lookup yields CDR1 SGHTA and CDR2 FQGTGA. The CDR3 region has the DNA TGTGCCAGCAGCCCCACAACAGGGAACAATGAGCAGTTCTTC. Encoded protein: CASSPTTGNNEQFF.

The chain carries TRBV5-5 and TRBJ2-3; 9 bases are shared with TRBD2. This CDR3 is 16 amino acids long. The ends lost 0 bases at V and 5 bases at J; junction bases unmatched: 7. CDR1 SGHKS and CDR2 YYEKEE come from the germline V gene (reference sequence). The CDR3 coding sequence is TGTGCCAGCAGCTTGGATGGTAGCGGGAGTGGAGATACGCAGTATTTT. Its protein is CASSLDGSGSGDTQYF.

This clone occurred many times. The chain uses TRBV6-2 or TRBV6-3 and TRBJ2-3, with 9 nucleotides matching TRBD1. CDR1 is MNHEY, CDR2 SVGEGT, per germline. J gave up 4 bases and V 5 bases, and 7 bases lay outside the gene matches. The CDR3 sequence is 15 residues long. Here the CDR3 reads CASSARDREADTQYF. The DNA for the CDR3 is TGTGCCAGCAGTGCCCGGGACAGGGAAGCAGATACGCAGTATTTT.

CDR3 in amino acids: CSARRSEAFF. For the CDR3, the DNA is TGCAGTGCTAGACGCTCAGAGGCTTTCTTT. This chain uses TRBV20-1 with TRBJ1-1; D call uncertain. V lost 2 bases and J 11 bases, leaving 9 bases between the germline ends. The CDR3 consists of 10 residues. Germline V gives CDR1 DFQATT, CDR2 SNEGSKA (reference sequence).

The V gene is TRBV5-1, the J gene TRBJ1-2; D remains ambiguous. The CDR3 length is 16 residues. The V gene lost 5 bases and the J gene lost 0 bases, with 17 bases spanning the gap. Germline values: CDR1 SGHRS, CDR2 YFSETQ. DNA for the CDR3: TGCGCCAGCAGGGGAGGAACCTTCGGAGCTAACTATGGCTACACCTTC. It yields the protein CASRGGTFGANYGYTF.

The V and J genes are TRBV24-1 and TRBJ2-3, with 7 bases matching TRBD1. CDR3 length equals 16 residues. The V segment lost 4 bases and the J segment 2 bases; nucleotides outside the gene matches: 8. Germline CDR1 is KGHDR and CDR2 is SFDVKD. The CDR3 region has the DNA TGTGCCACCAGTGACCCCCAGGGGGTAGACACAGATACGCAGTATTTT. This encodes CATSDPQGVDTDTQYF.

The J gene is TRBJ1-2, the V gene TRBV19; a weak D match, TRBD1 (5 bases). V was trimmed by 4 bases and J by 8 bases, leaving 14 bases between them. This CDR3 is built from 13 residues. Germline CDR1 LNHDA, CDR2 SQIVND (reference sequence). CDR3 sequence (DNA): TGTGCCAGTAGTAATATGGGGGATGACGGCTACACCTTC. It yields the protein CASSNMGDDGYTF.

The chain couples TRBV28 to TRBJ2-7; TRBD2 aligns across 8 bases. Looked up from germline, CDR1 is MDHEN and CDR2 is SYDVKM. J lost 6 bases, V lost 6 bases, and 13 bases had no gene match. CDR3 size: 15 residues. The CDR3 DNA is TGTGCCAGCAGGCCGGGAGGGTTGGGAAGGCTCGAGCAGTACTTC. Its protein product is CASRPGGLGRLEQYF.

The rearrangement links TRBV19 to TRBJ2-7; either TRBD1 or TRBD2 may fit D (5 bases each). Germline V gene sequence: CDR1 LNHDA, CDR2 SQIVND (reference sequence). CDR3 length equals 13 residues. Trimming removed 0 bases from V and 7 bases from J, with 10 bases in between. CDR3 residues: CASSIDRGREQYF. The CDR3 DNA is TGTGCCAGTAGTATAGATCGGGGACGGGAGCAGTACTTC.

This clone was seen once. V is TRBV5-1 and J is TRBJ1-2; D remains unclear. V was cut by 3 bases and J by 3 bases, with 9 bases left in between. Germline V lookup: CDR1 SGHRS, CDR2 YFSETQ. The CDR3 extends over 13 amino acids. For the CDR3, the DNA is TGCGCCAGCAGCTATGGAGGCGACTATGGCTACACCTTC. Translation gives CASSYGGDYGYTF. Full variable domain (remainder filled in from reference TRBV5-1 and TRBJ1-2): KAGVTQTPRYLIKTRGQQVTLSCSPISGHRSVSWYQQTPGQGLQFLFEYFSETQRNKGNFPGRFSGRQFSNSRSEMNVSTLELGDSALYLCASSYGGDYGYTFGSGTRLTVV.

The chain is built from TRBV20-1 and TRBJ1-6; D is unclear. This CDR3 has 13 residues. Trimming shortened V by 4 bases and J by 7 bases, and 11 bases separated the two germline ends. Per the germline V gene, CDR1 is DFQATT and CDR2 is SNEGSKA (reference sequence). CDR3 DNA sequence: TGCAGTGCTATTGAGGGCTCGAATTCACCCCTCCACTTT. The encoded protein is CSAIEGSNSPLHF.

The rearrangement links TRBV28 to TRBJ1-2; tentative D call: TRBD1 (5 bases). With 8 bases removed from V and 3 bases from J, the gap between germline ends came to 10 bases. This CDR3 has 12 residues. In germline, CDR1 is MDHEN, CDR2 SYDVKM. CDR3 residues: CASSTTDYGYTF. Written as DNA, the CDR3 is TGTGCCAGCTCCACGACAGACTATGGCTACACCTTC.

This chain links TRBV15 with TRBJ1-1; D remains ambiguous. The ends were cut back, 1 base at V and 0 bases at J, with 12 bases in the middle. Per germline, CDR1 LNHNV and CDR2 YYDKDF (reference sequence). The CDR3 loop spans 16 amino acids. CDR3 DNA sequence: TGTGCCACCAGCAGAGGCTTGACGGGGATGAACACTGAAGCTTTCTTT. Its protein is CATSRGLTGMNTEAFF.

The V and J genes are TRBV5-1 and TRBJ1-1; D may be TRBD1 (5 bases). Germline CDR1 SGHRS, CDR2 YFSETQ. This CDR3 has 14 amino acids. V was cut by 4 bases and J by 4 bases, with 14 bases left in between. The CDR3 DNA follows: TGCGCCAGCAGCGCTGGGGTCGGGGCCACTGAAGCTTTCTTT. Amino acids: CASSAGVGATEAFF.

V gene TRBV3-1 (or the pseudogene TRBV3-2) combines with J gene TRBJ1-4; D gene uncertain. CDR1 is LGHDT and CDR2 is YNNKEL in the germline V gene (reference sequence). CDR3 length equals 16 residues. The germline V and J ends were trimmed by 1 base and 4 bases, with 13 bases remaining between them. CDR3 sequence reads: CASSQASGGNNEKLFF. CDR3 DNA sequence: TGTGCCAGCAGCCAAGCCTCCGGCGGGAATAATGAAAAACTGTTTTTT.

V and J are TRBV30 and TRBJ1-1; TRBD1 might be the D (5 bases). CDR1 is GTSNPN, CDR2 SVGIG, per germline (reference sequence). This CDR3 is built from 14 residues. The ends were cut back, 3 bases at V and 4 bases at J, with 15 bases in the middle. CDR3 sequence (DNA): TGTGCCTGGAGCCATAGGACAAGAGGCACTGAAGCTTTCTTT. This gives the protein CAWSHRTRGTEAFF.

On this clone itself: Additional DNA sequences in this sample encode the identical CDR3. The rearrangement uses TRBV9 and TRBJ1-5; D may be TRBD1 (5 bases). V shed 0 bases and J shed 6 bases, with 13 bases lying between them. CDR3 length: 15 amino acids. Per germline, CDR1 SGDLS and CDR2 YYNGEE. DNA for the CDR3: TGTGCCAGCAGCGTAGATGGGGGGGTAGGTCAGCCCCAGCATTTT. Its protein is CASSVDGGVGQPQHF. The full variable domain, its missing parts supplied by reference TRBV9 and TRBJ1-5, is DSGVTQTPKHLITATGQRVTLRCSPRSGDLSVYWYQQSLDQGLQFLIQYYNGEERAKGNILERFSAQQFPDLHSELNLSSLELGDSALYFCASSVDGGVGQPQHFGDGTRLSIL.

The rearrangement links TRBV28 to TRBJ1-2, with TRBD1 matching over 9 bases. Trimming at V came to 5 bases and at J to 6 bases, leaving 7 bases not matched to a gene. The CDR3 loop spans 14 amino acids. In germline, CDR1 is MDHEN, CDR2 SYDVKM. The CDR3 DNA follows: TGTGCCAGCAGTGTGGACAGGGGTTATCATGGCTACACCTTC. Translation: CASSVDRGYHGYTF.

The chain is built from TRBV18 and TRBJ2-1; D gene uncertain. The CDR3 length is 15 residues. The V end lost 2 bases, the J end lost 3 bases, and 11 bases lay between the germline ends. Per germline, CDR1 KGHSH and CDR2 LQKENI. CDR3 coding DNA: TGTGCCAGCTCACCAGGTGATTACTACTACAATGAGCAGTTCTTC. Amino acids: CASSPGDYYYNEQFF.